The 15 T cell receptor beta chains presented below share a single source sample, sequenced in a study of blood T cell repertoires in COVID-19. Repertoires were generated with immunoSEQ multiplex PCR, while TCRdb's copy carries only in-frame clones and drops some. The data contain about 430,000 clones, around nine tenths of them singletons. The specimen was peripheral blood. The receptors originated from a man between 18 and 35 years old with COVID-19, enrolled during active disease.

The chain uses TRBV25-1 and TRBJ2-1; 11 bases agree with TRBD2. Looked up from germline, CDR1 is MGHDK and CDR2 is SYGVNS. This CDR3 is built from 14 residues. V was clipped by 2 bases and J by 8 bases; unmatched bases: 2. The CDR3 sequence: CASSEPSGRHEQFF. In nucleotides, the CDR3 is TGTGCCAGCAGTGAACCTAGCGGGAGGCATGAGCAGTTCTTC.

This clone occurred once. V gene TRBV4-1 combines with J gene TRBJ1-1; D unclear. The CDR3 sequence is 13 residues long. The ends were cut back, 3 bases at V and 1 base at J, with 6 bases in the middle. Germline assignment: CDR1 MGHRA and CDR2 YSYEKL. This CDR3 is CASSHLKNTEAFF. The CDR3 DNA reads TGCGCCAGCAGCCACCTTAAGAACACTGAAGCTTTCTTT.

This clone showed up just once. Other DNA sequences within the sample encode an identical CDR3. This chain uses TRBV7-9 with TRBJ2-7; 7 bases match TRBD1. V shed 0 bases, J shed 4 bases, and the junction held 3 bases outside the gene matches. The CDR3 loop spans 14 amino acids. In germline, CDR1 is SEHNR, CDR2 FQNEAQ (reference sequence). The CDR3, as DNA: TGTGCCAGCAGCTTAGCAGGGGGCTCATACGAGCAGTACTTC. This codes for CASSLAGGSYEQYF. Filled out from reference TRBV7-9 and TRBJ2-7, the complete variable domain reads DTGVSQNPRHKITKRGQNVTFRCDPISEHNRLYWYRQTLGQGPEFLTYFQNEAQLEKSRLLSDRFSAERPKGSFSTLEIQRTEQGDSAMYLCASSLAGGSYEQYFGPGTRLTVT.

The chain recombines TRBV5-5 with TRBJ1-5; unclear D gene. The germline CDR1 and CDR2 sequences are SGHKS and YYEKEE (reference sequence). With 0 bases removed from V and 1 base from J, the gap between germline ends came to 5 bases. CDR3 length: 14 amino acids. CDR3 protein: CASSLGASNQPQHF. CDR3 nucleotides: TGTGCCAGCAGCTTGGGGGCCAGCAATCAGCCCCAGCATTTT.

This clone was seen a single time. The CDR3 nucleotides are TGTGCCAGCAGCTTAGATAACAGGGTGGCCTACAATGAGCAGTTCTTC. It is translated as CASSLDNRVAYNEQFF. The V and J genes are TRBV7-6 and TRBJ2-1; D possibly corresponds to TRBD1 (6 bases). The germline CDR1 and CDR2 sequences are SGHVS and FNYEAQ. The ends were cut back, 1 base at V and 2 bases at J, with 12 bases in the middle. CDR3 length equals 16 residues.

This chain connects TRBV2 to TRBJ2-7, with 7 nucleotides matching TRBD1. Germline lookup yields CDR1 SNHLY and CDR2 FYNNEI. This CDR3 is built from 13 residues. The V segment lost 6 bases and the J segment 2 bases; nucleotides outside the gene matches: 4. The CDR3 spells CASSRDSAYEQYF. CDR3 coding DNA: TGTGCCAGCAGCCGGGACAGCGCCTACGAGCAGTACTTC.

The chain joins TRBV19 to TRBJ2-5; 11 bases are a match to TRBD2. Germline V gene lookup returns CDR1 LNHDA and CDR2 SQIVND (reference sequence). V lost 9 bases and J lost 3; bases outside the gene matches: 9. The CDR3 has 15 residues. This CDR3 is CASQTSGNKEETQYF. In nucleotides, the CDR3 is TGTGCCAGCCAGACTAGCGGGAACAAAGAAGAGACCCAGTACTTC. Supplemented by reference TRBV19 and TRBJ2-5, the full variable domain reads DGGITQSPKYLFRKEGQNVTLSCEQNLNHDAMYWYRQDPGQGLRLIYYSQIVNDFQKGDIAEGYSVSREKKESFPLTVTSAQKNPTAFYLCASQTSGNKEETQYFGPGTRLLVL.

Written as DNA, the CDR3 is TGTGCCAGCAGCTCGGCAACTAATGAAAAACTGTTTTTT. This encodes CASSSATNEKLFF. The chain joins TRBV7-9 to TRBJ1-4; D not resolved. The V and J ends lost 4 bases and 0 bases respectively, with 3 bases between them. The length of the CDR3 is 13 residues. Per germline, CDR1 SEHNR and CDR2 FQNEAQ (reference sequence).

This chain joins TRBV5-1 and TRBJ2-5; 7 bases match TRBD2. With 3 bases clipped from V and 2 bases from J, the junction kept 7 bases outside the gene matches. CDR1 is SGHRS and CDR2 is YFSETQ in the germline V gene. The CDR3 has 15 residues. The chain's CDR3 is CASSSLTGGQETQYF. DNA for the CDR3: TGCGCCAGCAGCTCATTGACGGGGGGTCAAGAGACCCAGTACTTC.

The chain uses TRBV7-6 and TRBJ2-3; no firm D call. Trimming removed 5 bases at V and 2 bases at J, with 8 bases between. In germline, CDR1 is SGHVS, CDR2 FNYEAQ. This CDR3 is built from 13 residues. As DNA, the CDR3 is TGTGCCAGCAGCGCGTCTTTCACAGATACGCAGTATTTT. This sequence encodes CASSASFTDTQYF.

The J gene is TRBJ2-7, the V gene TRBV30; possibly TRBD2 for D (6 bases). CDR1 is GTSNPN and CDR2 is SVGIG in the germline V gene (reference sequence). The CDR3 covers 12 residues. Trimming stripped 7 bases from V and 5 bases from J, with 15 bases between. The CDR3 DNA sequence: TGTGCCTTCACCGCGGGGTTCCACGAGCAGTACTTC. It translates to CAFTAGFHEQYF. Together with reference TRBV30 and TRBJ2-7, the CDR3 gives the full variable domain: SQTIHQWPATLVQPVGSPLSLECTVEGTSNPNLYWYRQAAGRGLQLLFYSVGIGQISSEVPQNLSASRPQDRQFILSSKKLLLSDSGFYLCAFTAGFHEQYFGPGTRLTVT.

The CDR3 sequence is CASSLKDRGHSPLHF. DNA for the CDR3: TGTGCCAGCAGCTTAAAGGACAGGGGGCACTCACCCCTCCACTTT. V and J are TRBV7-3 and TRBJ1-6; 11 bases match TRBD1. This CDR3 region has 15 residues. Germline lookup yields CDR1 SGHTA and CDR2 FQGTGA. V shed 1 base, J shed 10 bases, and the junction held 3 bases outside the gene matches.

The V call is TRBV29-1, the J call TRBJ1-2, with 9 positions matching TRBD1. Germline V gene data show CDR1 as SQVTM and CDR2 as ANQGSEA. CDR3 length equals 14 residues. V shed 8 bases and J 2 bases; nucleotides not matched to a gene: 9. CDR3 nucleotide sequence: TGCAGCCCCTGGGACAGGGAAACCAACTATGGCTACACCTTC. The encoded protein is CSPWDRETNYGYTF.

The chain joins TRBV29-1 to TRBJ1-1; 10 bases line up with TRBD1. V shed 6 bases, J shed 1 base, and the junction held 5 bases outside the gene matches. The CDR3 covers 14 residues. CDR1 is SQVTM, CDR2 ANQGSEA, per germline. The CDR3 sequence: CSVQGQGRNTEAFF. The CDR3 nucleotides read TGCAGCGTCCAGGGACAGGGGCGGAACACTGAAGCTTTCTTT. Complete variable domain (other parts from reference TRBV29-1 and TRBJ1-1): SAVISQKPSRDICQRGTSLTIQCQVDSQVTMMFWYRQQPGQSLTLIATANQGSEATYESGFVIDKFPISRPNLTFSTLTVSNMSPEDSSIYLCSVQGQGRNTEAFFGQGTRLTVV.

This rearrangement joins TRBV5-1 to TRBJ2-5; TRBD2 aligns across 11 bases. CDR1 and CDR2 (germline): SGHRS, YFSETQ. After removal of 4 bases from V and 3 bases from J, the junction contained 8 bases not matched to a gene. The CDR3 loop spans 16 amino acids. The chain's CDR3 is CASSARLAGTKETQYF. The CDR3 DNA follows: TGCGCCAGCAGCGCCAGACTAGCGGGAACCAAAGAGACCCAGTACTTC.